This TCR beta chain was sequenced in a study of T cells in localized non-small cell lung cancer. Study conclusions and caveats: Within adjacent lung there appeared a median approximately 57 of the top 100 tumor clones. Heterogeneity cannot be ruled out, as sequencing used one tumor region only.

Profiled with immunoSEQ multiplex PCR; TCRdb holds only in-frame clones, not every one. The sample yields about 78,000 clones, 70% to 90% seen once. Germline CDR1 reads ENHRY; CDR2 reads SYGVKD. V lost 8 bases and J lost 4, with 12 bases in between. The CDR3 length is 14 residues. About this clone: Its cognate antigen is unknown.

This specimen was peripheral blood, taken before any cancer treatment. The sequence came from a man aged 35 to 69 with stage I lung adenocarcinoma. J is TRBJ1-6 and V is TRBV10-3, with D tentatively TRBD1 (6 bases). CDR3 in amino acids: CAIRRTEYNSPLHF. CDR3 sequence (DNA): TGTGCCATCCGGAGGACAGAATATAATTCACCCCTCCACTTT.